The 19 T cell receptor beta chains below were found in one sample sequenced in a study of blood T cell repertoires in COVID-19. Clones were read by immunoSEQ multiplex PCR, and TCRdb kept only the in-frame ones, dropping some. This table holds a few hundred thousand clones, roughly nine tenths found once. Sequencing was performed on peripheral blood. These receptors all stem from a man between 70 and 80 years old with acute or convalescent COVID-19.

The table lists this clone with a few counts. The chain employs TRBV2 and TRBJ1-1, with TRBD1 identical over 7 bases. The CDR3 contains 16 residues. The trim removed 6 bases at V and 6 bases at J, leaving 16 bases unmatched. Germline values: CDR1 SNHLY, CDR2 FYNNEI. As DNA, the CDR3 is TGTGCCAGCAGGGACAGGTTTATAGGCTGGTTGGCTGAAGCTTTCTTT. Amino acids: CASRDRFIGWLAEAFF.

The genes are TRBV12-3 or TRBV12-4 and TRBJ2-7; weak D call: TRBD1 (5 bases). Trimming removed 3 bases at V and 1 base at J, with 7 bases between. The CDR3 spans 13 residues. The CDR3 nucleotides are TGTGCCAGCAGTTTGACAGTTTCCTACGAGCAGTACTTC. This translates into CASSLTVSYEQYF.

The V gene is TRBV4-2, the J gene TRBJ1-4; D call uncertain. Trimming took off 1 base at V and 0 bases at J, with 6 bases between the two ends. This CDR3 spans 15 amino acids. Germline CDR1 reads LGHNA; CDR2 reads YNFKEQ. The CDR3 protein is CASSQATTTNEKLFF. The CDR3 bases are TGTGCCAGCAGCCAAGCCACAACAACTAATGAAAAACTGTTTTTT.

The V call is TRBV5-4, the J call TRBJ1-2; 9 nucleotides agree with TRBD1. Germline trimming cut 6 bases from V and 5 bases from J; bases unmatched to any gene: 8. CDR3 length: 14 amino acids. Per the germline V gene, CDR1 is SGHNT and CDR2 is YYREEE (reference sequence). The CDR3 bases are TGTGCCAGCAACCAGGACAGGGGTTTGTATGGCTACACCTTC. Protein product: CASNQDRGLYGYTF.

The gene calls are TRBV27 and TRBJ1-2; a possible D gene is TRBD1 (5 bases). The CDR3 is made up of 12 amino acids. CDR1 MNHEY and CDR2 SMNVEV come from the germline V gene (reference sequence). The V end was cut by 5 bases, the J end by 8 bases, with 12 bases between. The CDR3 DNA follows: TGTGCCAGCAGTCGGGACTTCAAGGGCTACACCTTC. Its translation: CASSRDFKGYTF.

The CDR3 nucleotides read TGTGCCAGCAGTCCCTCCTCCCCGGGACAGGGGAATTCACCCCTCCACTTT. Translated, it gives CASSPSSPGQGNSPLHF. This chain uses TRBV28 with TRBJ1-6, with TRBD1 identical over 10 bases. The CDR3 loop spans 17 amino acids. Looked up from germline, CDR1 is MDHEN and CDR2 is SYDVKM. With 5 bases clipped from V and 7 bases from J, the junction kept 11 bases outside the gene matches.

CDR3 loop: CASRIAGSYNEQFF. The DNA for the CDR3 is TGTGCCAGCAGGATAGCGGGAAGCTACAATGAGCAGTTCTTC. The rearrangement links TRBV27 to TRBJ2-1; TRBD2 matches 8 bases. V lost 6 bases and J lost 3; bases outside the gene matches: 4. The CDR3 extends over 14 amino acids. Germline V CDR1 and CDR2: MNHEY, SMNVEV (reference sequence).

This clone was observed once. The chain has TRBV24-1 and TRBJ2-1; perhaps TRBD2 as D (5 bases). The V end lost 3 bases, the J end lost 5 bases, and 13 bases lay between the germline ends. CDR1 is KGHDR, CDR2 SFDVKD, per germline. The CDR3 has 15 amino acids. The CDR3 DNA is TGTGCCACCAGTGATCAAACCGGGATCAACAATGAGCAGTTCTTC. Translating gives CATSDQTGINNEQFF.

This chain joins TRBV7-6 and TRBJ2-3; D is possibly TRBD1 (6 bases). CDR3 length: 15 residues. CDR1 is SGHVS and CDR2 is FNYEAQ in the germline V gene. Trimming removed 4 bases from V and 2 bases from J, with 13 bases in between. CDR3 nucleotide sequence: TGTGCCAGCAGCTCCACCGGGACAAACACAGATACGCAGTATTTT. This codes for CASSSTGTNTDTQYF.

The DNA of the CDR3 is TGTGCCAGTAACCCAGGGGACAAATTTAACTATGGCTACACCTTC. Its protein product is CASNPGDKFNYGYTF. V usage is TRBV19 and J usage is TRBJ1-2; a weak D match, TRBD1 (6 bases). The CDR3 has 15 amino acids. Trimming took 7 bases from V and 1 from J, leaving 16 bases between them. Per the germline V gene, CDR1 is LNHDA and CDR2 is SQIVND (reference sequence).

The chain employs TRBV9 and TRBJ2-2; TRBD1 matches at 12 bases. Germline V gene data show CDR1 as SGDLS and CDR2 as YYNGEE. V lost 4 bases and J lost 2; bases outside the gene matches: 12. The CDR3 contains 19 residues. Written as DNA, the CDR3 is TGTGCCAGCAGCATACGGGACAGGGGGCCCTTCTTTAACACCGGGGAGCTGTTTTTT. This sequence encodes CASSIRDRGPFFNTGELFF.

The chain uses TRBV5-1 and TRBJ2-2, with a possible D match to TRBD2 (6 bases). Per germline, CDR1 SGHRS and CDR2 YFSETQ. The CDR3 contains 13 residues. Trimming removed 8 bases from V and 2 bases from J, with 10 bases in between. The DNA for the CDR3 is TGCGCCAGTCGGGCGGGAAACACCGGGGAGCTGTTTTTT. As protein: CASRAGNTGELFF.

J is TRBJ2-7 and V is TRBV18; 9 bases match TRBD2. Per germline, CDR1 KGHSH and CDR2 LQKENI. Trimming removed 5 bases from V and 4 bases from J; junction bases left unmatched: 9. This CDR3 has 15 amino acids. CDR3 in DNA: TGTGCCAGCTCAAGGAGCCGCGGGAGGGAATACGAGCAGTACTTC. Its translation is CASSRSRGREYEQYF.

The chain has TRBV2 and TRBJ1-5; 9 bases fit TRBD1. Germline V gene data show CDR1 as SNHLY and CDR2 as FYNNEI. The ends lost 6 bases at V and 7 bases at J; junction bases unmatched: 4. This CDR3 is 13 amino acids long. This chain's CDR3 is CASRGQGGQPQHF. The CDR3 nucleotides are TGTGCCAGCAGGGGACAGGGAGGGCAGCCCCAGCATTTT.

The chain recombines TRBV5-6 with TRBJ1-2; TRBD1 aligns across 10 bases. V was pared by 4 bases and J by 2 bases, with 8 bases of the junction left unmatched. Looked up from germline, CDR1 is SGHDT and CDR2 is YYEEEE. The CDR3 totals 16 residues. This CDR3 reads CASSPPGTGANYGYTF. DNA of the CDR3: TGTGCCAGCAGCCCCCCCGGGACAGGGGCGAACTATGGCTACACCTTC.

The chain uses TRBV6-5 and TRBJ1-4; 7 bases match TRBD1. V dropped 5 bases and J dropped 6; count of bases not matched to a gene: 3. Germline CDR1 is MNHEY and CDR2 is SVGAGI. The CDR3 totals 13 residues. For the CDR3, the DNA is TGTGCCAGCAGTAGTACAGGGGATGAAAAACTGTTTTTT. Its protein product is CASSSTGDEKLFF.

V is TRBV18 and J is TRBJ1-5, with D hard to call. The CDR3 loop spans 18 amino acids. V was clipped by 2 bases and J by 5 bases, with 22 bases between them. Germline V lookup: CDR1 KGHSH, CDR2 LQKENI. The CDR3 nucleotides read TGTGCCAGCTCACCAACCAAGGGTTCGGGGAGTATGGATCAGCCCCAGCATTTT. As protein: CASSPTKGSGSMDQPQHF.

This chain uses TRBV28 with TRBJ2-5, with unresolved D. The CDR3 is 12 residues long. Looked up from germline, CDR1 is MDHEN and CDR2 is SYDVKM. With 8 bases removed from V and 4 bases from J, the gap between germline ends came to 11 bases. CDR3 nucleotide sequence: TGTGCCAGCTCCGAGTGGTCAGAGACCCAGTACTTC. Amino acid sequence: CASSEWSETQYF. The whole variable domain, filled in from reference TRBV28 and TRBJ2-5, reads DVKVTQSSRYLVKRTGEKVFLECVQDMDHENMFWYRQDPGLGLRLIYFSYDVKMKEKGDIPEGYSVSREKKERFSLILESASTNQTSMYLCASSEWSETQYFGPGTRLLVL.

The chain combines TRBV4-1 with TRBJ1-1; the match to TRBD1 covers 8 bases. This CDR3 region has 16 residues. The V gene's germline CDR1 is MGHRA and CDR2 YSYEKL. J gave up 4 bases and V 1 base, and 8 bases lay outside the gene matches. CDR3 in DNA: TGCGCCAGCAGCCAAGGTGCAGGGGGCAGCGGCACTGAAGCTTTCTTT. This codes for CASSQGAGGSGTEAFF.